This entry is about one T cell receptor (beta chain). One end of the junction fails to match germline, which may point to a read error. Measured with immunoSEQ multiplex PCR; TCRdb has only the in-frame clones, and not every one. The sample carries around 45,000 clones, around nine tenths recorded once. Patients' cancers were locally advanced or metastatic urothelial carcinomas. These data originate in a study of PD-L1 blockade in urothelial cancer. Turning to the study itself: Bladder-origin urothelial cancer in males covered about 90% of the 29 patients. From 0 to 3 prior chemotherapy regimens had been given to the patients. Counts from blood samples showed a median of about 140,000 T cells.

The CDR3 totals 8 residues. Germline-derived CDR1 and CDR2 are SNHLY and FYNNEI. The sample was PBMCs, taken around atezolizumab (anti-PD-L1) treatment. The chain uses TRBV2 and TRBJ2-3; D not resolved. The receptor's source is a woman aged 55 to 70 with urothelial cancer. CDR3 loop: CASSRVLF. The CDR3 bases are TGTGCCAGCAGCCGGGTCCTCTTT.